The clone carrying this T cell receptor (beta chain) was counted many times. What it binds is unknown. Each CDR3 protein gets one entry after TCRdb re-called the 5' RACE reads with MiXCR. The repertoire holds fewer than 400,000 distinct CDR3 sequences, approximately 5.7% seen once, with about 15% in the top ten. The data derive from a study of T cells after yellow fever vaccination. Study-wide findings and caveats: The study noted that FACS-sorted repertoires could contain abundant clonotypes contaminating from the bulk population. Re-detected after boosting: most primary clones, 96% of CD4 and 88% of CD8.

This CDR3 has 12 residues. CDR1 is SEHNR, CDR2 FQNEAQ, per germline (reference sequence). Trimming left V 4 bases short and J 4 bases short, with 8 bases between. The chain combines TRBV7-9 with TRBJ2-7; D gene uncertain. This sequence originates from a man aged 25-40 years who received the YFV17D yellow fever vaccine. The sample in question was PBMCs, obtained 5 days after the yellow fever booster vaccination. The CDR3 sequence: CASSSTIYEQYF. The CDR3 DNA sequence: TGTGCCAGCAGCTCCACAATTTACGAGCAGTACTTC.